A single sample is the source of the 14 T cell receptor beta chains below, sequenced in a study of CD8+ T cells in alopecia areata. Sequencing used cDNA as its template, made by extracting RNA and reverse transcribing it. Sequencing used immunoSEQ multiplex PCR; TCRdb keeps in-frame clones, though not all of them. The table shows 45,000 to 60,000 clones, with 95% to 97% occurring only once. The specimen comprised CD8+ T cells sorted from blood, sampled at week 0. The receptors were sampled from a human donor with alopecia areata.

A single count supports this clone. V is TRBV7-9 and J is TRBJ1-1; 8 positions agree with TRBD1. The germline gives CDR1 SEHNR, CDR2 FQNEAQ (reference sequence). V dropped 5 bases and J dropped 6; count of bases not matched to a gene: 8. CDR3 length: 14 amino acids. The CDR3: CASSLLQGGAEAFF. For the CDR3, the DNA is TGTGCCAGCAGCCTACTACAGGGGGGCGCTGAAGCTTTCTTT. The full variable domain, completed using reference TRBV7-9 and TRBJ1-1, is DTGVSQNPRHKITKRGQNVTFRCDPISEHNRLYWYRQTLGQGPEFLTYFQNEAQLEKSRLLSDRFSAERPKGSFSTLEIQRTEQGDSAMYLCASSLLQGGAEAFFGQGTRLTVV.

This chain joins TRBV4-3 and TRBJ2-3; 7 positions agree with TRBD2. The V gene end was trimmed by 0 bases and the J gene end by 4 bases; junction bases not matched to a gene: 4. Germline V gene data show CDR1 as LGHNA and CDR2 as YSLEER. CDR3 length: 15 amino acids. CDR3 coding DNA: TGCGCCAGCAGCCAAGATAATGGGAGGGCAGATACGCAGTATTTT. Its protein product is CASSQDNGRADTQYF.

This rearrangement joins TRBV7-9 to TRBJ2-3, with 10 bases lining up with TRBD2. CDR1 is SEHNR and CDR2 is FQNEAQ in the germline V gene (reference sequence). Trimming cost V 1 base and J 3 bases; bases outside gene matches: 4. CDR3 length: 16 amino acids. The CDR3 sequence: CASSLVGLATTDTQYF. Written as DNA, the CDR3 is TGTGCCAGCAGCTTAGTGGGACTAGCGACAACAGATACGCAGTATTTT.

The gene calls are TRBV7-9 and TRBJ2-3; no firm D call. Germline V lookup: CDR1 SEHNR, CDR2 FQNEAQ (reference sequence). Trimming pared 1 base from V and 8 bases from J, leaving 10 bases between. The CDR3 runs 13 residues. CDR3 DNA: TGTGCCAGCAGCTTAGAACCGTGGGGTACGCAGTATTTT. It encodes CASSLEPWGTQYF.

The chain has TRBV4-1 and TRBJ1-5, with TRBD1 matching over 8 bases. CDR3 length: 15 amino acids. Losses at the gene ends were 4 bases for V and 0 bases for J; bases not matched to a gene: 2. Per germline, CDR1 MGHRA and CDR2 YSYEKL. The CDR3 sequence is CASSPTGVSNQPQHF. DNA of the CDR3: TGCGCCAGCAGCCCGACAGGGGTTAGCAATCAGCCCCAGCATTTT.

The chain uses TRBV4-2 and TRBJ2-7; 7 bases match TRBD1. Germline lookup yields CDR1 LGHNA and CDR2 YNFKEQ. Trimming removed 1 base from V and 1 base from J; junction bases left unmatched: 4. The CDR3 runs to 15 residues. The CDR3 spells CASSQGARGSYEQYF. The CDR3 coding sequence is TGTGCCAGCAGCCAAGGGGCCAGGGGGTCCTACGAGCAGTACTTC.

The rearrangement uses TRBV5-8 and TRBJ1-4; tentatively, D is TRBD1 (6 bases). Trimming stripped 4 bases from V and 2 bases from J, with 9 bases between. The germline gives CDR1 SGHTS, CDR2 YDEGEE. This CDR3 is 14 amino acids long. In DNA form, the CDR3 reads TGTGCCAGCAGCCAGGGGTACACTAATGAAAAACTGTTTTTT. Encoded protein: CASSQGYTNEKLFF.

This chain joins TRBV10-2 and TRBJ2-2; D tentatively fits TRBD1 or TRBD2 (7 bases each). The CDR3 extends over 16 amino acids. Trimming took 0 bases from V and 3 from J, leaving 11 bases between them. Per germline, CDR1 WSHSY and CDR2 SAAADI. CDR3 nucleotide sequence: TGCGCCAGCAGTGAGTCGGCAGGGGGGGACACCGGGGAGCTGTTTTTT. Translated: CASSESAGGDTGELFF.

The rearrangement uses TRBV2 and TRBJ2-1; no clear D gene. CDR1 and CDR2 from the germline V gene are SNHLY and FYNNEI. The CDR3 sequence is 15 residues long. V was shortened by 4 bases and J by 8 bases, with 18 bases between the two germline ends. This CDR3 is CASSGPGLSGDEQFF. DNA for the CDR3: TGTGCCAGCAGTGGACCGGGTCTATCTGGGGATGAGCAGTTCTTC.

This chain joins TRBV27 and TRBJ2-4; 7 bases agree with TRBD2. The CDR3 runs to 15 residues. Germline trimming cut 6 bases from V and 1 base from J; bases unmatched to any gene: 6. The germline V gene encodes CDR1 MNHEY and CDR2 SMNVEV (reference sequence). CDR3 coding DNA: TGTGCCAGCAGGAACCTCGGGGGGGCCAAAAACATTCAGTACTTC. Amino acids: CASRNLGGAKNIQYF.

This clone was seen once. The gene calls are TRBV4-1 and TRBJ2-2; D is undetermined. Germline V CDR1 and CDR2: MGHRA, YSYEKL. The CDR3 extends over 13 amino acids. With 1 base removed from V and 9 bases from J, the gap between germline ends came to 9 bases. The CDR3 here is CASSQVGIRELFF. The CDR3 nucleotides are TGCGCCAGCAGCCAAGTTGGTATCCGGGAGCTGTTTTTT.

This rearrangement joins TRBV4-3 to TRBJ2-4, with D unclear. This CDR3 has 17 amino acids. Trimming took 2 bases from V and 8 from J, leaving 22 bases between them. The germline V gene encodes CDR1 LGHNA and CDR2 YSLEER. In DNA, the CDR3 is TGCGCCAGCAGCCAAACGACCCTGTGGGCGATGAAGGACATTCAGTACTTC. Protein: CASSQTTLWAMKDIQYF.

This chain links TRBV27 with TRBJ2-2; 7 nucleotides line up with TRBD2. With V trimmed by 6 bases and J by 5 bases, 6 bases remained unmatched. Germline CDR1 and CDR2: MNHEY and SMNVEV (reference sequence). This CDR3 region has 14 residues. CDR3 loop: CASRVRGGTGELFF. The CDR3 DNA follows: TGTGCCAGCAGGGTGCGGGGAGGGACCGGGGAGCTGTTTTTT.

The chain is built from TRBV5-6 and TRBJ1-4, with 8 bases that match TRBD1. Germline V gene lookup returns CDR1 SGHDT and CDR2 YYEEEE. The CDR3 runs 15 residues. The V segment lost 3 bases and the J segment 6 bases; nucleotides outside the gene matches: 7. CDR3 loop: CASSSVGTGDEKLFF. CDR3 in DNA: TGTGCCAGCAGCTCGGTTGGGACAGGTGATGAAAAACTGTTTTTT. Drawing the rest from reference TRBV5-6 and TRBJ1-4, the complete variable domain is DAGVTQSPTHLIKTRGQQVTLRCSPKSGHDTVSWYQQALGQGPQFIFQYYEEEERQRGNFPDRFSGHQFPNYSSELNVNALLLGDSALYLCASSSVGTGDEKLFFGSGTQLSVL.